This entry features one T cell receptor (beta chain) sequence. Profiled with immunoSEQ multiplex PCR; TCRdb holds only in-frame clones, not every one. Here the sample spans about 12,000 clones, roughly 88% being singletons. This entry belongs to a study of control samples from healthy donors and cancer patients. V dropped 1 base and J dropped 5; count of bases not matched to a gene: 11. The CDR3 length is 19 residues. CDR1 is SGHRS, CDR2 YFSETQ, per germline. The source of this sequence is a male donor with melanoma. Sequencing input: formalin-fixed, paraffin-embedded tissue. The chain links TRBV5-1 to TRBJ2-2, with 13 nucleotides matching TRBD2. For the CDR3, the DNA is TGCGCCAGCAGCTTGCTACTAGCGGGAGGGCCCCGTGAAACCGGGGAGCTGTTTTTT. It yields the protein CASSLLLAGGPRETGELFF.